This TCR beta chain was profiled in a study of human T cells and chemical hapten exposure listed by TCRdb under 2021. For context, the study as a whole: For sensitization, 2% DPC in acetone was applied to a 2 cm by 2 cm area of upper inner arm skin. The study tracked peripheral blood TCR repertoire changes in vivo during primary and secondary sensitization to the hapten diphenylcyclopropenone (DPC) in alopecia patients. Patch testing was performed on the upper back with Finn chambers containing 0.01% DPC, and the patch tests were scored after 6 days according to International Contact Dermatitis Research Group standards. Most of the patients in the cohort were female, and the cohort covered alopecia areata with under or over 50% scalp involvement, alopecia totalis and alopecia universalis. Libraries were pooled for sequencing, and variation in per-sample TCR yields was attributed mainly to small differences in library volumes within the pool. Patients additionally received weekly therapeutic DPC doses to the scalp throughout the roughly 25-week study period. Some 29 alopecia patients gave blood for TCR sequencing at one to four time points (pre-sensitization, 2, 6 and 24 weeks). Patient blood was sampled pre-sensitization (week 0) and at 2, 6 and about 24 weeks after DPC sensitization.

Taken from cysteine to phenylalanine, the CDR3 has 15 residues. Only the CDR3 portion is preserved as DNA: 45 bases, with reading frame beginning at the first base. The germline V gene sets CDR1 to SGHRS and CDR2 to YFSETQ. Relative to germline, V is 4 bases shorter and J is 0 bases shorter, with 10 bases between their ends. The library was built by means of RACE. The run used a NextSeq 500. During library preparation, unique molecular identifiers were attached to individual cDNA molecules so that TCRs could be counted in a quantitative, reproducible way. From each blood RNA sample, both TCR alpha and TCR beta chains were sequenced. As for the original processing: Samples had a median of approximately 96,000 TCRs, with a range from about 23,224 to 750,000. V, J and CDR3 annotation of the TCR reads was carried out using the Decombinator software suite. To make PS versus PT1 abundance plots, every sample was subsampled to the same number of TCRs (28,000). TCRs were defined as expanded if absent before sensitization and observed at least eight times at the 2-week time point. The public reads were run again by TCRdb, first through fastp at Q25 and then through MiXCR, and only productive beta chains were kept. Each entry merges the rows of one CDR3 protein and shows their most common DNA and genes. TCRdb, not the authors, supplied the V and J calls. In this sample the table shows 300,000 to 450,000 distinct CDR3 sequences, 4.5% to 5.5% of which occur a single time. The top ten clonotypes cover about 8.2% of the sample.

Study-wide findings and limitations: Repeated subsampling changed both the strength of the expansion versus patch-test correlation and the threshold at which that correlation became significant. Compared with pre-sensitization or healthy control sets, expanded TCRs formed significantly more large CDR3 similarity clusters, which is consistent with antigen-driven responses. No change with DPC sensitization was found in the number of TCRs above 1 in 1000 frequency, and no evidence of global repertoire structure alterations was found. The number of PT1 expanded TCRs positively correlated with patch test score, significant at thresholds 8, 16 and 32 but not 4. All patients had alopecia, a presumed autoimmune disease, so their immune response might differ from that of healthy individuals.

Explained via the paper, the time point label denotes: pre-sensitization, week 0. The treatment or condition label here, explained by the study, means: therapeutic diphenylcyclopropenone sensitization with weekly scalp DPC. At each patch-test visit, blood was drawn before the patch test was applied. Patients were eligible if aged 18 to 70, diagnosed with alopecia and judged suitable for DPC therapy, and pregnant patients were excluded. Total RNA was extracted from unfractionated whole blood that had been collected in Tempus Blood RNA tubes. This clonotype was detected ten times or more. No antigen is known for it. Base quality data are lacking; no much larger clone is found one base away.

The TCR was taken from a young woman with alopecia areata. Some clones in this sample may be carry-over from other donors' samples. The chain links TRBV5-1 with TRBJ2-2; the D gene cannot be named for sure. The starting material was whole blood, obtained in connection with sensitization to the hapten diphenylcyclopropenone (DPC). The nucleotide sequence is TGCGCCAGCAGCCCCGGAAGATCGAACACCGGGGAGCTGTTTTTT. It specifies CASSPGRSNTGELFF.